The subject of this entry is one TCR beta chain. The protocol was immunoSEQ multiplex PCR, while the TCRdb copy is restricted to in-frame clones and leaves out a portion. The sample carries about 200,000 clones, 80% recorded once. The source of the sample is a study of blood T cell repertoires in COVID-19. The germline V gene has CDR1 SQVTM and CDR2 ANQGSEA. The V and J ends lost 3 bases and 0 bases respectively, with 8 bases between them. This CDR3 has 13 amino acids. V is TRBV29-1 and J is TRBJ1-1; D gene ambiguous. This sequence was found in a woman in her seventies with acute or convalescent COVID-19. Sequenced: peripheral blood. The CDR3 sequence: CSVEGSVNTEAFF. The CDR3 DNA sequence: TGCAGCGTTGAGGGCAGTGTGAACACTGAAGCTTTCTTT.